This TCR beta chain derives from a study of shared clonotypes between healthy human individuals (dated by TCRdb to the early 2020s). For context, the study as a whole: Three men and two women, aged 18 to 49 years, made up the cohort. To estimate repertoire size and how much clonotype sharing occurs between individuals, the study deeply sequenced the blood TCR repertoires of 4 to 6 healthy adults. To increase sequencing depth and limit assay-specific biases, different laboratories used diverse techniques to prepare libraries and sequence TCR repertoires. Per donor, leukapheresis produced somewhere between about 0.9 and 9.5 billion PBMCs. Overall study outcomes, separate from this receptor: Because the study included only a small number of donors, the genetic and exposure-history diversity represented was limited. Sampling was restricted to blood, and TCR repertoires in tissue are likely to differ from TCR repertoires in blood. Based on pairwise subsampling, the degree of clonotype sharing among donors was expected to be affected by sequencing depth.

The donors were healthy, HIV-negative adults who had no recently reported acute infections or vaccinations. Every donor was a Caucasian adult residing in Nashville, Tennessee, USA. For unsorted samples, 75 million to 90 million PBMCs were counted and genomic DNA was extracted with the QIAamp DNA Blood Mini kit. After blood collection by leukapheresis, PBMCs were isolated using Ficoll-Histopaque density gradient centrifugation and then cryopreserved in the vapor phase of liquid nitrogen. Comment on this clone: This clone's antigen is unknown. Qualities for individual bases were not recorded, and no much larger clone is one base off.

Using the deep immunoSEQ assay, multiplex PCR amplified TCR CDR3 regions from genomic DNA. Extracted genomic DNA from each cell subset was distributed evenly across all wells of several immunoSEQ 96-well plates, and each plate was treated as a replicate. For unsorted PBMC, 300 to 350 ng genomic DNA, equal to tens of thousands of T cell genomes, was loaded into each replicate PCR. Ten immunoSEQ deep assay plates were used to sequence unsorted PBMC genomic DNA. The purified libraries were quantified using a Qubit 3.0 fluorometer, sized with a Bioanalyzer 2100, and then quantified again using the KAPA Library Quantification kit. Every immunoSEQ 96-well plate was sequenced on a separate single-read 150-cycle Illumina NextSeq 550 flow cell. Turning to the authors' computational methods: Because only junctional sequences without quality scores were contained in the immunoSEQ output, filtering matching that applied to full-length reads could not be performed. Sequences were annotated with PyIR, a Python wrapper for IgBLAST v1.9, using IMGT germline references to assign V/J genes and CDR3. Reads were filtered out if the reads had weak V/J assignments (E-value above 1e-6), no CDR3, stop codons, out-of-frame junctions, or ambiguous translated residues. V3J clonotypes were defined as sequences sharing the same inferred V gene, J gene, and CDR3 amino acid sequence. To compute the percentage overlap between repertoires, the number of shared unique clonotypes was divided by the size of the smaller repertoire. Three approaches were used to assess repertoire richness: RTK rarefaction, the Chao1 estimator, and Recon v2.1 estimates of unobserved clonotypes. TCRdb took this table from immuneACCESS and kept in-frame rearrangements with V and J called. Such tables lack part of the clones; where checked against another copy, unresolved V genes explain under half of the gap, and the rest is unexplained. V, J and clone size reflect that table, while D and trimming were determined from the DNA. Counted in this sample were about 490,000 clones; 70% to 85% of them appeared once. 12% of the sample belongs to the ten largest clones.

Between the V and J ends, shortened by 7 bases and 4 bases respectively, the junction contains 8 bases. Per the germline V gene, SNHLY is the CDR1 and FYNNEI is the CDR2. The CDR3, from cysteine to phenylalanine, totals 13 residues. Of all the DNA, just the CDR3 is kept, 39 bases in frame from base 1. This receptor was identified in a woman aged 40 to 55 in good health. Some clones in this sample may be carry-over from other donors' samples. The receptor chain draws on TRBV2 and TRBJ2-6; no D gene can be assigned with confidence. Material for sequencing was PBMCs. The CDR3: CASTVNGANVLTF. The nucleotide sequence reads TGTGCCAGCACGGTCAACGGGGCCAACGTCCTGACTTTC. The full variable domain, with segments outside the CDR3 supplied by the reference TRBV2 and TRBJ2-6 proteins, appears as EPEVTQTPSHQVTQMGQEVILRCVPISNHLYFYWYRQILGQKVEFLVSFYNNEISEKSEIFDDQFSVERPDGSNFTLKIRSTKLEDSAMYFCASTVNGANVLTFGAGSRLTVL.